These 32 T cell receptor beta chains originate from one sample sequenced in a study of shared clonotypes between healthy human individuals. Here immunoSEQ multiplex PCR was the method, and the copy in TCRdb shows in-frame clones only, minus some. The repertoire holds approximately 530,000 clones, with about 95% as singletons. The sequenced sample consisted of naive CD4+ T cells sorted from blood. Subset denoted: CD45RA+ positively selected. All receptors derive from a woman in her thirties in good health.

The chain has TRBV5-4 and TRBJ1-4; a weak D match, TRBD1 (6 bases). Trimming shortened V by 7 bases and J by 8 bases, and 15 bases separated the two germline ends. The CDR3 is 13 amino acids. Germline V gene lookup returns CDR1 SGHNT and CDR2 YYREEE (reference sequence). In DNA form, the CDR3 reads TGTGCCAGCTCAACAGGGATAGCGGAAAAACTGTTTTTT. It specifies CASSTGIAEKLFF.

This chain joins TRBV19 and TRBJ1-1; TRBD1 is a possible D gene (5 bases). Germline V gives CDR1 LNHDA, CDR2 SQIVND (reference sequence). V was clipped by 6 bases and J by 5 bases, with 16 bases between them. CDR3 length equals 14 residues. CDR3 nucleotide sequence: TGTGCCAGTAGCTTAAAAGGGACGGCGACTGAAGCTTTCTTT. Translated: CASSLKGTATEAFF.

The rearrangement uses TRBV19 and TRBJ1-5, with 8 bases aligning to TRBD1. Germline values: CDR1 LNHDA, CDR2 SQIVND (reference sequence). V lost 6 bases and J lost 1; bases outside the gene matches: 5. The CDR3 contains 15 residues. This chain's CDR3 is CASSRRDRSNQPQHF. DNA for the CDR3: TGTGCCAGTAGCCGCCGGGACAGGAGCAATCAGCCCCAGCATTTT.

This chain connects TRBV11-2 to TRBJ2-1; 10 nucleotides line up with TRBD2. There are 15 residues in the CDR3. V dropped 1 base and J dropped 8; count of bases not matched to a gene: 5. Germline lookup yields CDR1 SGHAT and CDR2 FQNNGV. In DNA form, the CDR3 reads TGTGCCAGCAGCTTAGTTCTAGCGGGAGTGGATGAGCAGTTCTTC. As protein: CASSLVLAGVDEQFF. Combining the CDR3 with reference TRBV11-2 and TRBJ2-1 gives the whole variable domain EAGVAQSPRYKIIEKRQSVAFWCNPISGHATLYWYQQILGQGPKLLIQFQNNGVVDDSQLPKDRFSAERLKGVDSTLKIQPAKLEDSAVYLCASSLVLAGVDEQFFGPGTRLTVL.

This sequence joins TRBV18 and TRBJ2-2, with unresolved D. The CDR3 totals 14 residues. The germline V and J ends were trimmed by 6 bases and 2 bases, with 10 bases remaining between them. Germline V gives CDR1 KGHSH, CDR2 LQKENI. This CDR3 is CASSTPSNTGELFF. The CDR3 DNA is TGTGCCAGCTCCACCCCATCTAACACCGGGGAGCTGTTTTTT. Using reference TRBV18 and TRBJ2-2 for the parts outside the CDR3, the full variable domain is NAGVMQNPRHLVRRRGQEARLRCSPMKGHSHVYWYRQLPEEGLKFMVYLQKENIIDESGMPKERFSAEFPKEGPSILRIQQVVRGDSAAYFCASSTPSNTGELFFGEGSRLTVL.

The V gene is TRBV7-2, the J gene TRBJ2-7, with D tentatively TRBD2 (5 bases). CDR3 length: 12 residues. V dropped 3 bases and J dropped 7 bases, with 10 bases sitting between them. Germline-derived CDR1 and CDR2 are SGHTA and FQGNSA. The CDR3 region has the DNA TGTGCCAGCAGCTTGGACTTGGGGGAGCAGTACTTC. Translation gives CASSLDLGEQYF.

V gene TRBV9 combines with J gene TRBJ2-2; 12 bases align to TRBD1. Germline lookup yields CDR1 SGDLS and CDR2 YYNGEE. This CDR3 has 19 amino acids. With V trimmed by 2 bases and J by 3 bases, 11 bases remained unmatched. CDR3 residues: CASSVIPGQGAADTGELFF. As DNA, the CDR3 is TGTGCCAGCAGCGTGATTCCGGGACAGGGGGCGGCCGACACCGGGGAGCTGTTTTTT.

The rearrangement joins TRBV27 to TRBJ2-5; D possibly corresponds to TRBD2 (6 bases). Germline CDR1 reads MNHEY; CDR2 reads SMNVEV (reference sequence). The CDR3 consists of 11 residues. Deletions cut 6 bases from V and 5 bases from J, with 7 bases between. CDR3 sequence: CASRSGETQYF. Written as DNA, the CDR3 is TGTGCCAGCAGGAGCGGGGAGACCCAGTACTTC.

Only a few counts were recorded for this clone. This same CDR3 is encoded by further DNA sequences in the sample. In DNA, the CDR3 is TGTGCCAGTAGTATACAGGGTAACTATGGCTACACCTTC. The encoded protein is CASSIQGNYGYTF. This chain links TRBV19 with TRBJ1-2, with D perhaps matching TRBD1 (5 bases). Germline CDR1 LNHDA, CDR2 SQIVND (reference sequence). The length of the CDR3 is 13 residues. Between the trimmed V and J ends, which lost 2 bases and 1 base, there was a span of 5 bases.

The gene calls are TRBV5-4 and TRBJ1-5; no clear D. Trimming took 4 bases from V and 2 from J, leaving 10 bases between them. This CDR3 spans 14 amino acids. Germline V gene lookup returns CDR1 SGHNT and CDR2 YYREEE (reference sequence). The CDR3: CASSTDGRNQPQHF. The CDR3 region has the DNA TGTGCCAGCAGCACGGACGGACGCAATCAGCCCCAGCATTTT.

The table lists this clone with a count of one. V gene TRBV18 combines with J gene TRBJ2-7, with TRBD1 matching 10 bases. CDR1 is KGHSH and CDR2 is LQKENI in the germline V gene. The ends lost 4 bases at V and 2 bases at J; junction bases unmatched: 17. This CDR3 is 19 amino acids long. CDR3 amino acids: CASSQMTGGPLSPPYEQYF. The CDR3 DNA sequence: TGTGCCAGCTCACAAATGACAGGGGGCCCTCTATCCCCCCCCTACGAGCAGTACTTC.

V and J are TRBV5-1 and TRBJ2-3; 8 positions agree with TRBD1. The V and J ends lost 4 bases and 0 bases, in that order; junction bases with no gene match: 10. The CDR3 runs to 17 residues. Germline V gene data show CDR1 as SGHRS and CDR2 as YFSETQ. The CDR3 loop is CASSISGTGPSTDTQYF. CDR3 sequence (DNA): TGCGCCAGCAGCATATCGGGGACAGGACCTAGCACAGATACGCAGTATTTT.

The J gene is TRBJ1-2, the V gene TRBV28; 7 bases agree with TRBD1. Germline CDR1 and CDR2: MDHEN and SYDVKM. This CDR3 region has 14 residues. With 2 bases clipped from V and 8 bases from J, the junction kept 8 bases outside the gene matches. CDR3 in DNA: TGTGCCAGCAGTTTACTTAGACAGGGTAGGGGCTACACCTTC. Translating it yields CASSLLRQGRGYTF.

The chain links TRBV10-3 to TRBJ2-7, with D perhaps matching TRBD2 (5 bases). CDR3 size: 15 residues. The germline V gene has CDR1 ENHRY and CDR2 SYGVKD. Trimming left V 2 bases short and J 6 bases short, with 17 bases between. The CDR3: CAISEVLYREAEQYF. CDR3 bases: TGTGCCATCAGTGAGGTTCTCTACCGGGAAGCCGAGCAGTACTTC.

The chain has TRBV28 and TRBJ1-2, with D hard to call. This CDR3 spans 13 amino acids. CDR1 and CDR2 from the germline V gene are MDHEN and SYDVKM. V lost 4 bases to trimming and J lost 4 bases, with 10 bases between them. CDR3 region: CASSSAAFYGYTF. CDR3 DNA: TGTGCCAGCAGTTCGGCGGCCTTCTATGGCTACACCTTC.

The genes are TRBV7-9 and TRBJ2-7; D ambiguous. The CDR3 consists of 15 residues. Trimming removed 0 bases at V and 6 bases at J, with 15 bases between. From germline, CDR1 is SEHNR and CDR2 FQNEAQ (reference sequence). The CDR3 is CASSLAQPYLPEQYF. The CDR3 DNA reads TGTGCCAGCAGCTTAGCCCAGCCCTACCTACCCGAGCAGTACTTC.

Comments on this clone: Additional DNA sequences in this sample encode the identical CDR3. The chain carries TRBV5-1 and TRBJ2-7, with TRBD2 matching 9 bases. The junction had 4 bases not matched to a gene; V was cut back by 3 bases and J by 0 bases. From germline, CDR1 is SGHRS and CDR2 YFSETQ. The CDR3 runs to 15 residues. CDR3: CASSSSSGASYEQYF. DNA of the CDR3: TGCGCCAGCAGCTCGTCTAGCGGGGCCTCCTACGAGCAGTACTTC.

The chain links TRBV28 to TRBJ2-7, with 10 bases aligning to TRBD1. There are 15 residues in the CDR3. Germline loops: CDR1 MDHEN, CDR2 SYDVKM. Trimming cost V 1 base and J 5 bases; bases outside gene matches: 5. The CDR3 loop reads CASSLYGTGVNEQYF. The CDR3 DNA reads TGTGCCAGCAGTTTATATGGGACAGGGGTGAACGAGCAGTACTTC.

V and J are TRBV29-1 and TRBJ1-1; D call uncertain. V gave up 6 bases and J gave up 2 bases, with 16 bases separating them. The CDR3 is made up of 14 amino acids. Germline V CDR1 and CDR2: SQVTM, ANQGSEA. The CDR3 loop is CSVERQDANTEAFF. CDR3 nucleotides: TGCAGCGTAGAGAGGCAGGACGCTAACACTGAAGCTTTCTTT. Drawing the rest from reference TRBV29-1 and TRBJ1-1, the complete variable domain is SAVISQKPSRDICQRGTSLTIQCQVDSQVTMMFWYRQQPGQSLTLIATANQGSEATYESGFVIDKFPISRPNLTFSTLTVSNMSPEDSSIYLCSVERQDANTEAFFGQGTRLTVV.

The chain couples TRBV7-2 to TRBJ1-2; a possible D gene is TRBD1 (5 bases). The CDR3 extends over 16 amino acids. Trimming stripped 1 base from V and 0 bases from J, with 12 bases between. Germline V lookup: CDR1 SGHTA, CDR2 FQGNSA. Written as DNA, the CDR3 is TGTGCCAGCAGCTTAGTTTCGCAGGGCGCTAACTATGGCTACACCTTC. It yields the protein CASSLVSQGANYGYTF. The full variable domain, rest sourced from reference TRBV7-2 and TRBJ1-2, is GAGVSQSPSNKVTEKGKDVELRCDPISGHTALYWYRQSLGQGLEFLIYFQGNSAPDKSGLPSDRFSAERTGGSVSTLTIQRTQQEDSAVYLCASSLVSQGANYGYTFGSGTRLTVV.

CDR3 DNA sequence: TGTGCCAGCAGCTTGAGCTTAGGGATCACCTACAATGAGCAGTTCTTC. The encoded protein is CASSLSLGITYNEQFF. V gene TRBV7-3 combines with J gene TRBJ2-1; no clear D gene. CDR1 is SGHTA, CDR2 FQGTGA, per germline. There are 16 residues in the CDR3. Trimming stripped 3 bases from V and 2 bases from J, with 14 bases between.

V and J are TRBV28 and TRBJ1-2, with TRBD1 as a possible D gene (5 bases). Trimming cost V 2 bases and J 8 bases, with 15 bases left between them. The CDR3 runs 14 residues. Germline V gives CDR1 MDHEN, CDR2 SYDVKM. The CDR3 nucleotides are TGTGCCAGCAGTTTAAGTCTTAGGGGTTTGGGCTACACCTTC. Protein sequence: CASSLSLRGLGYTF.

V gene TRBV29-1 combines with J gene TRBJ1-1; no definite D call. The germline V and J ends were trimmed by 0 bases and 4 bases, with 18 bases remaining between them. Germline V lookup: CDR1 SQVTM, CDR2 ANQGSEA. This CDR3 has 16 residues. CDR3 loop: CSVEDPSSVRITEAFF. In DNA, the CDR3 is TGCAGCGTTGAAGACCCTTCATCGGTCAGGATCACTGAAGCTTTCTTT.

The rearrangement uses TRBV6-5 and TRBJ1-2; D perhaps matches TRBD1 (5 bases). Germline CDR1 and CDR2: MNHEY and SVGAGI. CDR3 size: 13 residues. V lost 0 bases and J lost 6, with 8 bases in between. CDR3 coding DNA: TGTGCCAGCAGTTACTCACCCAGGGATGGCTACACCTTC. This encodes CASSYSPRDGYTF.

The J gene is TRBJ2-5, the V gene TRBV28; D may be TRBD1 (6 bases). CDR3 length: 15 residues. The germline gives CDR1 MDHEN, CDR2 SYDVKM. With 2 bases removed from V and 1 base from J, the gap between germline ends came to 11 bases. The DNA for the CDR3 is TGTGCCAGCAGTTTAGGGGGCCCCGTCCAAGAGACCCAGTACTTC. It encodes CASSLGGPVQETQYF.

The chain employs TRBV28 and TRBJ1-6, with D maybe TRBD1 (5 bases). The CDR3 sequence is 13 residues long. The germline CDR1 and CDR2 sequences are MDHEN and SYDVKM. V lost 8 bases, J lost 10 bases, and 15 bases lay in between. The CDR3: CASRGTGLSPLHF. The CDR3 DNA follows: TGTGCCAGCCGCGGAACAGGACTCTCACCCCTCCACTTT. The full variable domain, rest sourced from reference TRBV28 and TRBJ1-6, is DVKVTQSSRYLVKRTGEKVFLECVQDMDHENMFWYRQDPGLGLRLIYFSYDVKMKEKGDIPEGYSVSREKKERFSLILESASTNQTSMYLCASRGTGLSPLHFGNGTRLTVT.

V gene TRBV12-5 combines with J gene TRBJ2-1, with 9 bases fitting TRBD2. This CDR3 spans 16 amino acids. Germline trimming cut 1 base from V and 8 bases from J; bases unmatched to any gene: 9. Germline V lookup: CDR1 LGHNT, CDR2 FRNRAP. CDR3 protein: CASGLAGTSRVHEQFF. CDR3 in DNA: TGTGCTAGTGGTTTGGCCGGGACTAGCCGGGTTCATGAGCAGTTCTTC.

V gene TRBV6-5 combines with J gene TRBJ1-1; D remains unclear. Germline V gene data show CDR1 as MNHEY and CDR2 as SVGAGI. Deletions cut 0 bases from V and 4 bases from J, with 6 bases between. CDR3 length: 13 amino acids. The DNA of the CDR3 is TGTGCCAGCAGTTACTCAGGATCCACTGAAGCTTTCTTT. Translating it yields CASSYSGSTEAFF.

J is TRBJ2-6 and V is TRBV6-5; D is uncertain. V lost 2 bases, J lost 0 bases, and 5 bases lay in between. CDR3 length: 15 amino acids. The germline V gene encodes CDR1 MNHEY and CDR2 SVGAGI. CDR3 sequence (DNA): TGTGCCAGCAGTTACCTCTCCTCTGGGGCCAACGTCCTGACTTTC. Its translation is CASSYLSSGANVLTF.

The rearrangement uses TRBV19 and TRBJ2-5; D not certain. Trimming removed 3 bases at V and 5 bases at J, with 10 bases between. The CDR3 has 13 residues. The germline V gene encodes CDR1 LNHDA and CDR2 SQIVND (reference sequence). In DNA, the CDR3 is TGTGCCAGTAGTATCGTCTCCGGGGAGACCCAGTACTTC. Encoded protein: CASSIVSGETQYF.

To note about this clone: This same CDR3 is encoded by further DNA sequences in the sample. The chain uses TRBV28 and TRBJ1-2; D perhaps matches TRBD1 (6 bases). Trimming cost V 3 bases and J 2 bases, with 10 bases left between them. The CDR3 extends over 14 amino acids. Germline CDR1 and CDR2: MDHEN and SYDVKM. CDR3 loop: CASSLAQGNYGYTF. The CDR3 nucleotides read TGTGCCAGCAGTTTGGCTCAGGGGAACTATGGCTACACCTTC.

CDR3 sequence reads: CAQGNTGELFF. The DNA of the CDR3 is TGTGCCCAGGGGAACACCGGGGAGCTGTTTTTT. V is TRBV30 and J is TRBJ2-2; D is perhaps TRBD1 (5 bases). Germline V lookup: CDR1 GTSNPN, CDR2 SVGIG (reference sequence). The CDR3 is 11 residues long. Trimming removed 8 bases from V and 1 base from J, with 5 bases in between.